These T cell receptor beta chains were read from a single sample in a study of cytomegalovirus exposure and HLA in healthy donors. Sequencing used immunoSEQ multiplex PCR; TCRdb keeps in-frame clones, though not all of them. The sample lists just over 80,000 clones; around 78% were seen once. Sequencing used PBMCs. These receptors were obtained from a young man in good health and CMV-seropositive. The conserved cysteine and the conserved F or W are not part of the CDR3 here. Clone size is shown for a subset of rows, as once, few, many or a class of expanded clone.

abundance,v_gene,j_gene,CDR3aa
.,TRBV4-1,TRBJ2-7,ASSHQTSHEQY
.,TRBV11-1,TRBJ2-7,ASSLEGHEQY
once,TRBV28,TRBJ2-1,ASREGGYEQF
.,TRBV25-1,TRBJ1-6,ASSEPNSPLH
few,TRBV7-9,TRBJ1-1,ASTTGTNTEAF
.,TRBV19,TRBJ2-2,ASSTQRTGELF
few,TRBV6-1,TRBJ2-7,ASTKTGFFSYEQY
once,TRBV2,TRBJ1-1,ASSVGQGMAEAF
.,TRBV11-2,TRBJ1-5,ASSFALDQPQH
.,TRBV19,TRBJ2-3,ASSIKGSTDTQY
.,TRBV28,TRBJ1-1,ASSPTSDRGTEAF
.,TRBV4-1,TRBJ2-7,ASSQLPTGGEQY
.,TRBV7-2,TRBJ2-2,ASSSRTSRATGELF
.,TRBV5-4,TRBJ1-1,ASSTTENTEAF
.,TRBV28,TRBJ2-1,ASSLSPSGYNEQF
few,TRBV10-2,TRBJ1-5,ASSKDRGGNQPQH
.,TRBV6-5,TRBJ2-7,ASSSRLARSSYEQY
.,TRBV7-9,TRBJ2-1,ASSFSGDNEQF
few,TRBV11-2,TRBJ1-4,ASSTFSGVIATNEKLF
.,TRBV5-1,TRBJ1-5,ASSLEPGNQPQH
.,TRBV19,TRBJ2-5,ATTTSEETQY
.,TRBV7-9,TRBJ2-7,ASSLGERGGRY
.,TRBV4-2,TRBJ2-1,ASSQDLGLNSYNEQF
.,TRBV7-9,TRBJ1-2,ASSMTGVNYGYT
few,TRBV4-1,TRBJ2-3,ASSHTSGSNTDTQY
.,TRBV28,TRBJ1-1,ASSPSGTEAF
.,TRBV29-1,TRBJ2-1,SVPDYYNEQF
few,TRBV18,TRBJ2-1,ASSGLETYNEQF
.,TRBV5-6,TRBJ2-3,ASSQAGLTDTQY
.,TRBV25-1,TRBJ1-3,AATGSGNTIY
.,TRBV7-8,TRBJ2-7,ATAQYELGIDEQY
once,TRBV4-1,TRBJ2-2,ASSQLLAGVAGELF
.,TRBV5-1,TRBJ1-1,ASSEGNTEAF
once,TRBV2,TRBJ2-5,ASSRGLGTQY
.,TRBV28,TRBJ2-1,ASIRGQGYNEQF
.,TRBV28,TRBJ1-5,ASSAQGRHQPQH
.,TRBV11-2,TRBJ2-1,ASSPFYNEQF
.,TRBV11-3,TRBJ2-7,ASSLASGGLYEQY
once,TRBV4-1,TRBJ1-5,ASSQHAGSGESQH
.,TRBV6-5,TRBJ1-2,ASTRDSYYGYT
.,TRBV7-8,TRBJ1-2,ASSVDRGGYT
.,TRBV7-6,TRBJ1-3,ASTDYAGSGNTIY
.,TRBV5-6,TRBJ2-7,ASSHPAATYEQY
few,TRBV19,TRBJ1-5,ASSGTGIVQPQH
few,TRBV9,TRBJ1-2,ASSVDGRSNYGYT
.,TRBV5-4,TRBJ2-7,ASSARSSFEQY
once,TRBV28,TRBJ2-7,ASSFYVPPHEQY
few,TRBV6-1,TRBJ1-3,ASSGQGISGNTIY
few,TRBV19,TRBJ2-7,ASSTDHRVYEQY
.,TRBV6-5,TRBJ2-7,ASSYTGEVYEQY
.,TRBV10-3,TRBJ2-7,AISERDYYEQY
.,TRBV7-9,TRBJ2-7,ASSFGTSGYEQY
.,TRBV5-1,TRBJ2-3,ASSLAIDSSTDTQY
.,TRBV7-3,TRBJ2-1,ASSLFARANEQF
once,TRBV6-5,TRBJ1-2,ASSYSGVTGYT
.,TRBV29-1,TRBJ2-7,SVEDEVEGYEQY